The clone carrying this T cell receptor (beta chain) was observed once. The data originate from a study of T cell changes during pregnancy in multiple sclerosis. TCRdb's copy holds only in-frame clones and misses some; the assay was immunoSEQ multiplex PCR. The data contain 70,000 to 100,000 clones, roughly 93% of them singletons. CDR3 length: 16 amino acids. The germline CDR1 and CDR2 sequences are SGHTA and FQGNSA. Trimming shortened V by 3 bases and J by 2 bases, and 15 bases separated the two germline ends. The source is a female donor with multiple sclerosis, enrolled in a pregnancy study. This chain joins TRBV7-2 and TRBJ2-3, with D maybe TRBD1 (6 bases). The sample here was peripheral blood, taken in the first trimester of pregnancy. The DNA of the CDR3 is TGTGCCAGCAGCTTTAGACCCCAGGGGATCACAGATACGCAGTATTTT. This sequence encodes CASSFRPQGITDTQYF.